The source of this T cell receptor beta chain is a study of response to subunit inactivated influenza vaccine. This clonotype was seen many times. TCRdb analysed the RT-PCR reads with MiXCR anew, one entry per CDR3 protein. The table includes 450,000 to 700,000 distinct CDR3 sequences, 12% to 15% detected once. The CDR3 has 13 amino acids. Trimming removed 6 bases from V and 3 bases from J, with 15 bases in between. From germline, CDR1 is SQVTM and CDR2 ANQGSEA. The sequence came from a man between 50 and 59 years old who received an inactivated influenza vaccine. V and J are TRBV29-1 and TRBJ2-7; TRBD2 is a possible D gene (6 bases). This sample comprised PBMCs from blood, obtained about 13 days after vaccination. CDR3 coding DNA: TGCAGCGTAACTGCCGGGAGAGTCTACGAGCAGTACTTC. Amino acids: CSVTAGRVYEQYF.